This record looks at one TCR beta chain sequence and its context. This clonotype appeared many times. It lacks a known antigen. Per-nucleotide qualities are absent, and no much larger clonotype sits a single base away. This entry belongs to a study of early T cells in non-severe SARS-CoV-2 infection (dated by TCRdb to about 2021). For context, the study as a whole: Bulk RNA from unsorted whole blood was used for TCR sequencing, so alpha and beta chains could not be paired.

Libraries were prepared through 5' RACE. The instrument was a NextSeq 500. Unique molecular identifiers were attached to individual cDNA molecules in the TCR library protocol so that sequencing error and PCR bias could be corrected. Sequencing covered both TCR alpha and beta chains, and within each sample the abundances of alpha and beta sequences were tightly co-correlated. In the original analysis: Decombinator V4 was used to perform V gene, J gene and CDR3 annotation of TCR sequences. Expanded TCRs were defined as changing significantly between any two time points under a Poisson model with p below 0.0001. TCR abundances were normalised to the total number of TCRs sequenced per sample and expressed as counts per million. MAIT TCRs were defined by TRAV1-2 paired with TRAJ12, TRAJ20 or TRAJ33, and iNKT TCRs by TRAV10 paired with TRAJ18. VDJdb, accessed 1 November 2021, was searched for CMV, EBV and SARS-CoV-2 annotated TCRs, excluding TCRs annotated for multiple antigens. The public reads were run again by TCRdb, first through fastp at Q25 and then through MiXCR, and only productive beta chains were kept. Every entry covers one CDR3 protein and lists the most common genes and DNA from its rows. TCRdb's processing, not the authors', yielded these V and J calls. In all, the sample holds tens of thousands of distinct CDR3 sequences, and under 7% of those were seen once. The ten most abundant clones make up about a fifth of the sample.

CDR3 length: 15 amino acids, cysteine to phenylalanine. The entry retains the CDR3 DNA only, 45 bases that are in frame from base 1. The germline V and J ends show losses of 5 bases and 7 bases respectively, and no gene match explains 7 bases of the junction. The germline V gene provides CDR1 MDHEN and CDR2 SYDVKM. A case-control design nested within a healthcare worker cohort in London, UK, was used, with weekly nasopharyngeal swab PCR tests and blood sampling performed. Healthcare workers were recruited between 23 and 31 March 2020, during the week of the UK lockdown, and were followed weekly for up to about 16 weeks. Paper-wide results and their limitations: VDJdb matching was skewed toward anti-spike CD8 responses and likely underestimated virus-specific expansions by missing private and CD4 specificities.

The sequence came from an adult who was a healthcare worker with PCR-confirmed SARS-CoV-2 infection or an uninfected control (not recorded which). Sequenced: whole blood. The rearrangement joined TRBV28 to TRBJ2-3, and TRBD2 matches 12 of the central bases. The nucleotide sequence reads as follows: TGTGCCAGCAGTCTCGCCGGGACTAGCGGGCATACGCAGTATTTT. Its protein is CASSLAGTSGHTQYF.